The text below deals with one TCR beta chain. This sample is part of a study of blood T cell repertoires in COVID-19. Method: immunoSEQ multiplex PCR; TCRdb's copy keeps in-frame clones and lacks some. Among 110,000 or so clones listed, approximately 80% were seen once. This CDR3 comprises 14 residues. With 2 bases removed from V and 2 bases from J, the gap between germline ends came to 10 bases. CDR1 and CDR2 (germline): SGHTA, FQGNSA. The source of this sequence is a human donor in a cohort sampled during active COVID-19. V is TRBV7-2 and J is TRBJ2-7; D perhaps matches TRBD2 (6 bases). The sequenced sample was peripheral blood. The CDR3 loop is CASSLRGATYEQYF. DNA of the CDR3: TGTGCCAGCAGCTTACGCGGGGCAACCTACGAGCAGTACTTC.